The T cell receptor (beta chain) under discussion was sequenced for a study of cytomegalovirus exposure and HLA in healthy donors. Overall study findings and caveats: Reports described diagnosis of cytomegalovirus status by the classifier as highly specific and sensitive. A later analysis reportedly identified an Asian-associated ancestry cluster as carrying fewer N-insertions than the roughly 720-donor mean. V- and J-gene trimming of TCR beta was linked (in a later analysis) to a missense DCLRE1C variant.

With regard to this clone: Its antigen is not identified.

This CDR3 is 16 amino acids long. The V end was cut by 3 bases, the J end by 3 bases, with 17 bases between. Germline CDR1 and CDR2: SGHKS and YYEKEE (reference sequence). This PCR relied on a set of 60 Vbeta primers and 13 Jbeta primers. Clones were sequenced by immunoSEQ multiplex PCR, and TCRdb holds only the in-frame ones, with some missing. Of a few hundred thousand clones listed, roughly 80% are singletons. This sequence was found in a man aged 25-45 years in good health and CMV-seronegative. This chain joins TRBV5-5 and TRBJ2-3; tentatively, D is TRBD1 (6 bases). Sequenced material: PBMCs. DNA of the CDR3: TGTGCCAGCAGCTCGCAGGGGTCAGTAGTGACAGATACGCAGTATTTT. Its translation is CASSSQGSVVTDTQYF. The full variable domain, completed using reference TRBV5-5 and TRBJ2-3, is DAGVTQSPTHLIKTRGQQVTLRCSPISGHKSVSWYQQVLGQGPQFIFQYYEKEERGRGNFPDRFSARQFPNYSSELNVNALLLGDSALYLCASSSQGSVVTDTQYFGPGTRLTVL.